Each of the 2 T cell receptor beta chains below was sequenced from the same sample in a study of blood T cell repertoires in COVID-19. TCRdb's table, derived via immunoSEQ multiplex PCR, lists solely in-frame clones and lacks some. Altogether under 200,000 clones are present, roughly 80% being singletons, with the ten largest covering about 1.6%. The sequenced sample was peripheral blood. Receptor source: a human donor in a cohort sampled during active COVID-19.

The chain carries TRBV18 and TRBJ2-1, with 8 bases lining up with TRBD2. Trimming removed 3 bases from V and 4 bases from J; junction bases left unmatched: 11. This CDR3 has 17 amino acids. Germline V gene sequence: CDR1 KGHSH, CDR2 LQKENI. The CDR3 sequence: CASSPPESGGRYNEQFF. The CDR3 DNA is TGTGCCAGCTCACCCCCGGAAAGCGGGGGCCGATACAATGAGCAGTTCTTC.

The chain combines TRBV19 with TRBJ2-1, with 7 bases identical to TRBD2. V gave up 3 bases and J gave up 8 bases; unmatched junction bases: 7. The germline CDR1 and CDR2 sequences are LNHDA and SQIVND (reference sequence). This CDR3 region has 14 residues. CDR3 DNA sequence: TGTGCCAGTAGTATGTGGGAGGGCCGGTATGAGCAGTTCTTC. Its translation is CASSMWEGRYEQFF.